This T cell receptor beta chain appears in the sequencing data of a study of Graves' ophthalmopathy and Graves' hyperthyroidism. About the study: A follow-up of 18 months without ophthalmopathy meant that hyperthyroidism was stable.

Patients newly diagnosed with hyperthyroidism, under 2 months' duration, were aged 18 to 65, the study reports. CDR1 is ENHRY and CDR2 is SYGVKD in the germline V gene. The CDR3 covers 15 residues. This clonotype was counted a few times. Antigen specificity is unknown. One end of the junction does not line up with germline, which may come from a read error. Study-level points and caveats: Blood repertoires reportedly contained most expanded thyroid clonotypes above 0.001 frequency. At roughly 67% sensitivity and approximately 78% specificity, the model predicted progression of the ophthalmopathy.

RNA transcripts served as template for amplifying TCR beta CDR3 sequences. HTBI primers were employed in first-round RT-PCR, then a second-round multiplex PCR followed. TCRdb re-analysed the multiplex PCR reads in MiXCR, keeping a single row per CDR3 protein. The data contain over a million distinct CDR3 sequences, approximately 35% of them singletons. The sample consisted of peripheral blood or thyroid tissue (not recorded which). The genes are TRBV10-3 and TRBJ1-1; no reliable D call. The clonotype was recovered from an adult man with Graves' hyperthyroidism. CDR3 sequence (DNA): TGTGCCAGCAGTTACTCCCGGAGTATGAACACTGAAGCTTTCTTT. It translates to CASSYSRSMNTEAFF.